The source of this T cell receptor (beta chain) is a study of T cells in narcolepsy. Overall study context: Enrolled donors included narcolepsy type 1 or type 2 patients and healthy controls. Study results and limitations: Autoreactive clonotypes reportedly recurred in blood of same and different patients, not controls.

The table came from immunoSEQ multiplex PCR; TCRdb's copy has only in-frame clones and leaves some out. The data contain around 8,000 clones, about 61% of them singletons. Comment on this clone: The antigen remains undetermined. A read error may produce the germline difference seen at one junction end.

This TCR was recovered from a human donor with narcolepsy. Sequenced material: CD45RA- memory CD8+ T cells from PBMCs.

The CDR3 nucleotides are TGCGCCAGCAGCCAGGGATACTGGTTGGGCACTGAGGCTTTCTTT. As protein: CASSQGYWLGTEAFF. V is TRBV4-3 and J is TRBJ1-1; D ambiguous. This CDR3 comprises 15 residues. CDR1 and CDR2 (germline): LGHNA, YSLEER.